The 8 T cell receptor beta chains below were found in one sample sequenced in a study of beta chain features in type 1 diabetes. The entirety of the isolated RNA underwent reverse transcription, so expressed TCRB transcripts were sequenced. Assay used: immunoSEQ multiplex PCR; TCRdb lists only in-frame clones, some missing. This sample has about 360,000 clones, with roughly 12% found just once. The sample taken for sequencing was naive CD4+ T cells from blood. The receptors originated from a man aged 18 to 35 in good health.

This sequence joins TRBV25-1 and TRBJ2-7, with 11 bases that match TRBD2. V dropped 5 bases and J dropped 0; count of bases not matched to a gene: 0. CDR3 size: 14 residues. Per the germline V gene, CDR1 is MGHDK and CDR2 is SYGVNS. The CDR3 loop reads CASSTSGSSYEQYF. The CDR3 DNA reads TGTGCCAGCAGTACTAGCGGGAGCTCCTACGAGCAGTACTTC.

Concerning this clone: The sample carries other DNA sequences with the same CDR3. The chain couples TRBV30 to TRBJ1-5; D ambiguous. Trimming took 0 bases from V and 4 from J, leaving 7 bases between them. The CDR3 loop spans 13 amino acids. The germline gives CDR1 GTSNPN, CDR2 SVGIG (reference sequence). The CDR3 sequence: CAWSVTGNQPQHF. CDR3 coding DNA: TGTGCCTGGAGTGTAACCGGGAATCAGCCCCAGCATTTT.

The J gene is TRBJ2-7, the V gene TRBV28, with D maybe TRBD2 (5 bases). Germline values: CDR1 MDHEN, CDR2 SYDVKM. The CDR3 length is 14 residues. With 8 bases removed from V and 1 base from J, the gap between germline ends came to 15 bases. CDR3 nucleotides: TGTGCCAGCCATAACCCGGGGAATTCCTACGAGCAGTACTTC. The encoded protein is CASHNPGNSYEQYF. The whole variable domain, remainder taken from reference TRBV28 and TRBJ2-7, is DVKVTQSSRYLVKRTGEKVFLECVQDMDHENMFWYRQDPGLGLRLIYFSYDVKMKEKGDIPEGYSVSREKKERFSLILESASTNQTSMYLCASHNPGNSYEQYFGPGTRLTVT.

This clone was seen more than once but under ten times. The genes are TRBV6-6 and TRBJ2-1, with TRBD2 identical over 9 bases. The CDR3 contains 15 residues. From germline, CDR1 is MNHNY and CDR2 SVGAGI (reference sequence). The V and J ends lost 0 bases and 10 bases, in that order; junction bases with no gene match: 7. CDR3 bases: TGTGCCAGCAGTTACTCACGCGGGAGGGCCGGGGAGCAGTTCTTC. It encodes CASSYSRGRAGEQFF.

This clone was counted between two and nine times. V usage is TRBV7-9 and J usage is TRBJ1-2; D gene ambiguous. Trimming left V 2 bases short and J 1 base short, with 5 bases between. Germline V gene lookup returns CDR1 SEHNR and CDR2 FQNEAQ (reference sequence). The CDR3 covers 13 residues. The CDR3 reads CASSLSVNYGYTF. The CDR3 region has the DNA TGTGCCAGCAGCTTATCAGTTAACTATGGCTACACCTTC.

This clone was seen only a few times. This rearrangement joins TRBV5-6 to TRBJ1-1, with a possible D match to TRBD1 (6 bases). V lost 6 bases and J 9 bases, leaving 15 bases between the germline ends. Looked up from germline, CDR1 is SGHDT and CDR2 is YYEEEE. This CDR3 spans 12 amino acids. The CDR3 loop is CASTGLTGKAFF. DNA of the CDR3: TGTGCCAGCACGGGGCTAACAGGGAAAGCTTTCTTT.

This clone was picked up a small number of times. This chain's CDR3 is CAWSAERQHNQPQHF. The CDR3 DNA reads as TGTGCCTGGAGTGCTGAAAGACAGCACAATCAGCCCCAGCATTTT. The chain uses TRBV30 and TRBJ1-5; possible D gene TRBD1, 5 bases. V was cut by 1 base and J by 3 bases, with 13 bases left in between. Germline V CDR1 and CDR2: GTSNPN, SVGIG (reference sequence). The CDR3 loop spans 15 amino acids.

This chain connects TRBV30 to TRBJ1-3; D is undetermined. CDR1 GTSNPN and CDR2 SVGIG come from the germline V gene (reference sequence). V was clipped by 1 base and J by 0 bases, with 4 bases between them. There are 13 residues in the CDR3. DNA of the CDR3: TGTGCCTGGAGTGGAGTCTCTGGAAACACCATATATTTT. Translating it yields CAWSGVSGNTIYF. The full variable domain, rest sourced from reference TRBV30 and TRBJ1-3, is SQTIHQWPATLVQPVGSPLSLECTVEGTSNPNLYWYRQAAGRGLQLLFYSVGIGQISSEVPQNLSASRPQDRQFILSSKKLLLSDSGFYLCAWSGVSGNTIYFGEGSWLTVV.